This entry features one T cell receptor (beta chain) sequence. This CDR3 spans 15 amino acids. Trimming shortened V by 0 bases and J by 0 bases, and 9 bases separated the two germline ends. The germline V gene encodes CDR1 SGHNT and CDR2 YYREEE (reference sequence). The sample comes from a study of blood T cell repertoires in COVID-19. Study in general: Material from acute and convalescent COVID-19 was sourced from the United States, Italy and Spain. The analysed material was cDNA or gDNA that came from T cells, B-cell-depleted T cells, or PBMCs.

Per the original data handling: Using reference gene primer amplification, nucleated cell counts were estimated. Data came from immunoSEQ multiplex PCR; TCRdb stores just in-frame clones and leaves some out. The V and J calls and clone size were taken over from that table, and D and trimming were inferred from the DNA. The table has around 220,000 clones, 70% to 90% seen once. Sequencing was done on a sample of peripheral blood. This clonotype originated in a man aged 45 to 65 with acute or convalescent COVID-19. V and J are TRBV5-4 and TRBJ1-2; D is undetermined. CDR3 in amino acids: CASSLGASSNYGYTF. The CDR3 DNA follows: TGTGCCAGCAGCTTGGGAGCATCGTCTAACTATGGCTACACCTTC.